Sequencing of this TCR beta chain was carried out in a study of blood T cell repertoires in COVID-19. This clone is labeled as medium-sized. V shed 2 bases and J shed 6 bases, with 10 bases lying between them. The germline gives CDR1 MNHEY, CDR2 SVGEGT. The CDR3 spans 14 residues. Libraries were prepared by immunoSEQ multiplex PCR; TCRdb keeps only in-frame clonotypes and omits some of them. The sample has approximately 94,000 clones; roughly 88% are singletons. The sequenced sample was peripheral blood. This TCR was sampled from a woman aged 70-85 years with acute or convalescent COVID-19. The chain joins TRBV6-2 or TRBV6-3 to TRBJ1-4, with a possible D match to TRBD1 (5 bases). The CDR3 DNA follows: TGTGCCAGCAGTTACCGGGGGTACGATGAAAAACTGTTTTTT. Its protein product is CASSYRGYDEKLFF.